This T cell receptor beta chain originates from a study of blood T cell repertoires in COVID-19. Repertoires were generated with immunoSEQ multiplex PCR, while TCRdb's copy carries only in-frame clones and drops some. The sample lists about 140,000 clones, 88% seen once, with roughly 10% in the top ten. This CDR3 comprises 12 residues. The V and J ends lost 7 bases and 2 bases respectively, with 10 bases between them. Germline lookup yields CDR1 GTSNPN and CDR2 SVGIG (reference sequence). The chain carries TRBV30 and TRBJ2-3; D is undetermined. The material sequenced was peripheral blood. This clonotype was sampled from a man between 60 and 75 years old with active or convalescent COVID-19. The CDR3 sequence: CASSDYTDTQYF. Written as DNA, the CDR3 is TGTGCCTCTTCAGATTACACAGATACGCAGTATTTT.